This passage covers 3 T cell receptor beta chains from one sample sequenced in a study of blood T cell repertoires in COVID-19. Sequencing was performed with immunoSEQ multiplex PCR; in TCRdb, only in-frame clones are kept and a portion is missing. The repertoire has under 400,000 clones, over 75% of them found once; the top ten carry about 9.4%. What was sequenced was peripheral blood. Source of these receptors: a woman aged 25 to 39 with COVID-19, enrolled during active disease.

The V call is TRBV11-2, the J call TRBJ2-3; 8 positions match TRBD1. This CDR3 is 17 amino acids long. V lost 1 base to trimming and J lost 6 bases; unmatched junction nucleotides: 12. Germline V lookup: CDR1 SGHAT, CDR2 FQNNGV. CDR3 sequence reads: CASSLAVYGQGGDTQYF. The CDR3 nucleotides read TGTGCCAGCAGCTTAGCAGTTTATGGACAGGGAGGTGATACGCAGTATTTT. The full variable domain, its missing parts supplied by reference TRBV11-2 and TRBJ2-3, is EAGVAQSPRYKIIEKRQSVAFWCNPISGHATLYWYQQILGQGPKLLIQFQNNGVVDDSQLPKDRFSAERLKGVDSTLKIQPAKLEDSAVYLCASSLAVYGQGGDTQYFGPGTRLTVL.

This clone was detected once. V is TRBV4-2 and J is TRBJ2-3; TRBD1 might be the D (7 bases). Trimming stripped 2 bases from V and 0 bases from J, with 12 bases between. CDR1 and CDR2 (germline): LGHNA, YNFKEQ. The CDR3 extends over 16 amino acids. CDR3 sequence (DNA): TGTGCCAGCAGCCAAAACAGGGGAGGCAGCACAGATACGCAGTATTTT. Residues: CASSQNRGGSTDTQYF.

The V and J genes are TRBV6-5 and TRBJ2-7; possible D gene TRBD1, 5 bases. The CDR3 is 14 amino acids. The ends were cut back, 5 bases at V and 4 bases at J, with 15 bases in the middle. CDR1 is MNHEY, CDR2 SVGAGI, per germline. CDR3 coding DNA: TGTGCCAGCAGTCTCTTGGGCAGGGAATACGAGCAGTACTTC. Translated, it gives CASSLLGREYEQYF.